The 27 T cell receptor beta chains given below trace back to one sample, sequenced in a study of T cells in tuberculosis. TCRdb's table, derived via immunoSEQ multiplex PCR, lists solely in-frame clones and lacks some. The sample has roughly 44,000 clones, about 95% seen once. Sample: PBMCs. These receptors all stem from a donor between 10 and 35 years old with latent tuberculosis or without tuberculosis infection.

In DNA form, the CDR3 reads TGTGCCAGCAGCCAGACCCTCGGGACAGGGCATGGCTACACCTTC. Translation gives CASSQTLGTGHGYTF. The chain links TRBV14 to TRBJ1-2, with 9 bases aligning to TRBD1. The CDR3 has 15 residues. From germline, CDR1 is SGHDN and CDR2 FVKESK. The V and J ends lost 3 bases and 6 bases, in that order; junction bases with no gene match: 8.

This clone was counted once. This rearrangement joins TRBV5-4 to TRBJ2-1, with 8 bases matching TRBD2. CDR1 SGHNT and CDR2 YYREEE come from the germline V gene (reference sequence). CDR3 size: 14 residues. Trimming at V came to 6 bases and at J to 8 bases, leaving 10 bases not matched to a gene. This chain's CDR3 is CASTSGLAGYEQFF. For the CDR3, the DNA is TGTGCCAGCACCTCGGGGCTAGCGGGTTATGAGCAGTTCTTC.

The chain recombines TRBV6-6 with TRBJ1-2; TRBD1 aligns across 10 bases. The germline V gene has CDR1 MNHNY and CDR2 SVGAGI (reference sequence). The V gene end was trimmed by 4 bases and the J gene end by 8 bases; junction bases not matched to a gene: 7. The CDR3 spans 14 residues. CDR3 protein: CASSWDRGDRGYTF. CDR3 DNA sequence: TGTGCCAGCAGTTGGGACAGGGGTGATCGGGGCTACACCTTC.

The chain joins TRBV7-6 to TRBJ2-1; 14 nucleotides match TRBD2. The V gene's germline CDR1 is SGHVS and CDR2 FNYEAQ. V lost 1 base, J lost 9 bases, and 11 bases stayed unmatched. The CDR3 runs 18 residues. CDR3 sequence: CASSLGLAGGPFIGEQFF. The CDR3 coding sequence is TGTGCCAGCAGCTTAGGACTAGCGGGAGGGCCTTTTATCGGTGAGCAGTTCTTC. The entire variable domain, with the rest obtained from reference TRBV7-6 and TRBJ2-1, is as follows: GAGVSQSPRYKVTKRGQDVALRCDPISGHVSLYWYRQALGQGPEFLTYFNYEAQQDKSGLPNDRFSAERPEGSISTLTIQRTEQRDSAMYRCASSLGLAGGPFIGEQFFGPGTRLTVL.

J is TRBJ2-3 and V is TRBV5-1; 13 bases fit TRBD2. CDR1 SGHRS and CDR2 YFSETQ come from the germline V gene. The CDR3 runs to 17 residues. After removal of 3 bases from V and 2 bases from J, the junction contained 6 bases not matched to a gene. In DNA, the CDR3 is TGCGCCAGCAGCTCGCGCGGACTAGCGGGGGTCACAGATACGCAGTATTTT. It codes for CASSSRGLAGVTDTQYF. Looking up the rest from reference TRBV5-1 and TRBJ2-3 gives the full variable domain: KAGVTQTPRYLIKTRGQQVTLSCSPISGHRSVSWYQQTPGQGLQFLFEYFSETQRNKGNFPGRFSGRQFSNSRSEMNVSTLELGDSALYLCASSSRGLAGVTDTQYFGPGTRLTVL.

The V and J genes are TRBV10-1 and TRBJ1-1; the D is unclear. The germline CDR1 and CDR2 sequences are WNHNN and SYGVQD (reference sequence). This CDR3 is built from 14 residues. V lost 0 bases and J lost 2, with 7 bases in between. The CDR3 spells CASSESRGNTEAFF. The CDR3 DNA reads as TGCGCCAGCAGTGAGTCTCGGGGAAACACTGAAGCTTTCTTT.

CDR3 residues: CAISGTGLGRGTLQPQHF. CDR3 sequence (DNA): TGTGCCATCAGTGGGACAGGGTTGGGACGGGGGACTCTGCAACCCCAGCATTTT. The chain combines TRBV10-3 with TRBJ1-5; 8 nucleotides agree with TRBD1. The CDR3 runs to 18 residues. Germline CDR1 ENHRY, CDR2 SYGVKD. V shed 4 bases and J 10 bases; nucleotides not matched to a gene: 21.

The rearrangement joins TRBV7-8 to TRBJ1-2; 7 bases fit TRBD1. V lost 6 bases, J lost 4 bases, and 11 bases stayed unmatched. Germline loops: CDR1 SGHVS, CDR2 FQNEAQ. The CDR3 is 15 amino acids. CDR3 nucleotides: TGTGCCAGCAGTCAGAGCGACAGGGCCTTCTATGGCTACACCTTC. This encodes CASSQSDRAFYGYTF.

The rearrangement links TRBV7-9 to TRBJ1-5; D possibly corresponds to TRBD1 (6 bases). The V end was cut by 5 bases, the J end by 4 bases, with 12 bases between. Germline V CDR1 and CDR2: SEHNR, FQNEAQ (reference sequence). The CDR3 extends over 14 amino acids. This chain's CDR3 is CASSKGGGNQPQHF. The CDR3 nucleotides read TGTGCCAGCAGCAAGGGGGGGGGAAATCAGCCCCAGCATTTT.

The chain has TRBV30 and TRBJ1-5, with TRBD1 matching 9 bases. The CDR3 is made up of 18 amino acids. Per germline, CDR1 GTSNPN and CDR2 SVGIG (reference sequence). J was trimmed by 0 bases and V by 1 base; bases with no gene match: 10. CDR3 sequence (DNA): TGTGCCTGGAGTGGGGGGACAGGGAACATCAATAGCAATCAGCCCCAGCATTTT. Translating gives CAWSGGTGNINSNQPQHF.

This clone has a handful of counts. This rearrangement joins TRBV18 to TRBJ1-6; D remains unclear. Germline loops: CDR1 KGHSH, CDR2 LQKENI. Between the trimmed V and J ends, which lost 10 bases and 8 bases, there was a span of 15 bases. This CDR3 is 13 amino acids long. The DNA for the CDR3 is TGTGCCACTACGGGAGAATACTATTCACCCCTCCACTTT. It codes for CATTGEYYSPLHF.

The chain recombines TRBV18 with TRBJ2-7; D remains unclear. The CDR3 is made up of 14 amino acids. Germline V gives CDR1 KGHSH, CDR2 LQKENI. Trimming removed 2 bases at V and 2 bases at J, with 10 bases between. CDR3 protein: CASSPYNRAYEQYF. CDR3 coding DNA: TGTGCCAGCTCACCATATAACAGAGCCTACGAGCAGTACTTC.

The genes are TRBV5-1 and TRBJ2-5; tentatively, D is TRBD1 (6 bases). The CDR3 has 17 residues. In germline, CDR1 is SGHRS, CDR2 YFSETQ. The V gene lost 0 bases and the J gene lost 4 bases, with 19 bases spanning the gap. CDR3 protein: CASSLAPRGDLGETQYF. Written as DNA, the CDR3 is TGCGCCAGCAGCTTGGCCCCCAGGGGAGATTTGGGAGAGACCCAGTACTTC.

The rearrangement uses TRBV6-5 and TRBJ1-2; 11 nucleotides align to TRBD1. From germline, CDR1 is MNHEY and CDR2 SVGAGI. With V trimmed by 4 bases and J by 7 bases, 5 bases remained unmatched. The CDR3 loop spans 14 amino acids. CDR3 in DNA: TGTGCCAGCAGTTCCCCGGGACAGGGGGGTGGCTACACCTTC. Amino acid sequence: CASSSPGQGGGYTF.

The gene calls are TRBV25-1 and TRBJ2-1, with D maybe TRBD2 (6 bases). V gave up 3 bases and J gave up 3 bases, with 12 bases separating them. Germline CDR1 is MGHDK and CDR2 is SYGVNS. The CDR3 has 15 residues. CDR3 loop: CASSDSSEGYNEQFF. CDR3 bases: TGTGCCAGCAGTGACTCTAGCGAAGGCTACAATGAGCAGTTCTTC.

The rearrangement uses TRBV4-1 and TRBJ1-5; weak D call: TRBD1 (5 bases). Germline loops: CDR1 MGHRA, CDR2 YSYEKL. The length of the CDR3 is 15 residues. Deletions cut 3 bases from V and 3 bases from J, with 12 bases between. CDR3 bases: TGCGCCAGCAGCCACGAAGACAGTTTCAATCAGCCCCAGCATTTT. Translating it yields CASSHEDSFNQPQHF.

The V and J genes are TRBV5-1 and TRBJ2-2; 10 bases agree with TRBD1. J gave up 7 bases and V 4 bases, and 10 bases lay outside the gene matches. Germline-derived CDR1 and CDR2 are SGHRS and YFSETQ. The CDR3 runs to 16 residues. CDR3 region: CASSTGQGGNFGELFF. As DNA, the CDR3 is TGCGCCAGCAGCACAGGACAGGGGGGAAACTTCGGGGAGCTGTTTTTT.

V and J are TRBV7-9 and TRBJ2-3; TRBD2 agrees at 9 bases. Per the germline V gene, CDR1 is SEHNR and CDR2 is FQNEAQ (reference sequence). J gave up 3 bases and V 2 bases, and 6 bases lay outside the gene matches. The length of the CDR3 is 16 residues. CDR3 protein: CASSLIAGEGTDTQYF. The CDR3 DNA sequence: TGTGCCAGCAGCTTAATAGCGGGAGAGGGGACAGATACGCAGTATTTT.

This clone was detected only a few times. This chain links TRBV6-1 with TRBJ1-5; D remains ambiguous. The germline V gene encodes CDR1 MNHNS and CDR2 SASEGT. The CDR3 is 13 residues long. V was cut by 3 bases and J by 7 bases, with 10 bases left in between. The CDR3 here is CASSDKSIQPQHF. The CDR3 region has the DNA TGTGCCAGCAGTGACAAGAGTATCCAGCCCCAGCATTTT.

The genes are TRBV6-5 and TRBJ1-1; D possibly corresponds to TRBD1 (6 bases). Deletions cut 0 bases from V and 5 bases from J, with 16 bases between. Germline CDR1 reads MNHEY; CDR2 reads SVGAGI. The CDR3 length is 16 residues. DNA of the CDR3: TGTGCCAGCAGTTACTCTTTGCGGGGGGCGATTACTGAAGCTTTCTTT. This codes for CASSYSLRGAITEAFF.

This clone was seen only once. This chain uses TRBV5-6 with TRBJ2-7; no firm D call. Germline CDR1 is SGHDT and CDR2 is YYEEEE. The CDR3 length is 13 residues. Trimming pared 1 base from V and 2 bases from J, leaving 7 bases between. This CDR3 is CASSLFNAYEQYF. In nucleotides, the CDR3 is TGTGCCAGCAGCTTGTTTAATGCCTACGAGCAGTACTTC. The full variable domain, with the rest looked up from reference TRBV5-6 and TRBJ2-7, is DAGVTQSPTHLIKTRGQQVTLRCSPKSGHDTVSWYQQALGQGPQFIFQYYEEEERQRGNFPDRFSGHQFPNYSSELNVNALLLGDSALYLCASSLFNAYEQYFGPGTRLTVT.

This chain uses TRBV18 with TRBJ2-3; 10 bases match TRBD2. This CDR3 is 19 amino acids long. The junction had 13 bases not matched to a gene; V was cut back by 2 bases and J by 2 bases. Germline CDR1 reads KGHSH; CDR2 reads LQKENI. CDR3 amino acids: CASSPILNLAGELTDTQYF. The CDR3 nucleotides read TGTGCCAGCTCACCAATTCTTAATCTAGCGGGGGAGCTCACAGATACGCAGTATTTT.

V is TRBV10-2 and J is TRBJ1-2; TRBD1 agrees at 7 bases. The germline V gene has CDR1 WSHSY and CDR2 SAAADI. The J segment lost 4 bases and the V segment lost 6 bases, leaving 8 bases of the junction unmatched. CDR3 length: 14 residues. CDR3 sequence: CASREHRGSYGYTF. The DNA of the CDR3 is TGCGCCAGCAGGGAACACAGGGGATCCTATGGCTACACCTTC.

This clone was recorded only once. The chain is built from TRBV5-1 and TRBJ2-1; D is unresolved. Germline CDR1 is SGHRS and CDR2 is YFSETQ. The CDR3 loop spans 14 amino acids. V lost 7 bases to trimming and J lost 9 bases, with 20 bases between them. The CDR3 loop is CASRKSEMSGEQFF. DNA of the CDR3: TGCGCCAGCCGTAAAAGTGAGATGAGTGGTGAGCAGTTCTTC.

This sequence joins TRBV5-6 and TRBJ1-5; the D is unclear. CDR3 length: 15 amino acids. Trimming removed 1 base at V and 3 bases at J, with 11 bases between. Germline CDR1 SGHDT, CDR2 YYEEEE. CDR3 DNA sequence: TGTGCCAGCAGCTTGAGTGCAGGATCCAATCAGCCCCAGCATTTT. Translated, it gives CASSLSAGSNQPQHF.

The gene calls are TRBV7-2 and TRBJ1-1; possible D gene TRBD1, 6 bases. Germline V gene data show CDR1 as SGHTA and CDR2 as FQGNSA. CDR3 length equals 15 residues. V was pared by 3 bases and J by 5 bases, with 16 bases between. The CDR3 coding sequence is TGTGCCAGCAGCTTTAGGGGGAAGATAGGGACTGAAGCTTTCTTT. Protein product: CASSFRGKIGTEAFF.

This clone was observed once. The genes are TRBV18 and TRBJ1-1; the match to TRBD1 covers 7 bases. Germline assignment: CDR1 KGHSH and CDR2 LQKENI. The CDR3 sequence is 14 residues long. V lost 2 bases, J lost 3 bases, and 3 bases stayed unmatched. The chain's CDR3 is CASSPITGDTEAFF. CDR3 sequence (DNA): TGTGCCAGCTCACCAATCACAGGGGACACTGAAGCTTTCTTT.